Reported below is one T cell receptor beta chain. Different DNA sequences within this sample yield the same CDR3. V lost 2 bases, J lost 1 base, and 2 bases stayed unmatched. The CDR3 has 14 amino acids. Germline CDR1 and CDR2: SNHLY and FYNNEI. The record originates from a study of blood T cell repertoires in COVID-19. Across the study: The samples span acute and convalescent COVID-19 from the United States, Italy and Spain. In each case, the material was cDNA or gDNA derived from T cells, B-cell-depleted T cells, or PBMCs.

Generated by immunoSEQ multiplex PCR, the TCRdb table keeps only in-frame clones and is missing some. Of approximately 52,000 clones in the sample, 75% to 95% are singletons; the top ten hold 3% to 4%. The V and J genes are TRBV2 and TRBJ2-7; 7 bases line up with TRBD1. The sample comprised peripheral blood. This clonotype was obtained from a man aged 45-65 years with acute or convalescent COVID-19. CDR3 nucleotides: TGTGCCAGCAGTGAACAGGGGGAGTCCTACGAGCAGTACTTC. It yields the protein CASSEQGESYEQYF. The full variable domain, its missing parts supplied by reference TRBV2 and TRBJ2-7, is EPEVTQTPSHQVTQMGQEVILRCVPISNHLYFYWYRQILGQKVEFLVSFYNNEISEKSEIFDDQFSVERPDGSNFTLKIRSTKLEDSAMYFCASSEQGESYEQYFGPGTRLTVT.